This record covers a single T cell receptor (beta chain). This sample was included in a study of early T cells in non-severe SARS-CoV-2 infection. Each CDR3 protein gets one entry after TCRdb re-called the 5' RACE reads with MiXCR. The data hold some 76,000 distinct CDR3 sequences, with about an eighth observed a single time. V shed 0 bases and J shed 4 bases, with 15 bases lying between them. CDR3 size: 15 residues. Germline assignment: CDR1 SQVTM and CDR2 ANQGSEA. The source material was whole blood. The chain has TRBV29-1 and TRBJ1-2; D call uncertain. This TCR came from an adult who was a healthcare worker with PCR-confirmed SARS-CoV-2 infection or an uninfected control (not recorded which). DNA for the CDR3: TGCAGCGTTGAAGATCGTGGTAAAGGACGCTATGGCTACACCTTC. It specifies CSVEDRGKGRYGYTF. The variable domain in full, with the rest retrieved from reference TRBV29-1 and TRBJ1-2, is SAVISQKPSRDICQRGTSLTIQCQVDSQVTMMFWYRQQPGQSLTLIATANQGSEATYESGFVIDKFPISRPNLTFSTLTVSNMSPEDSSIYLCSVEDRGKGRYGYTFGSGTRLTVV.